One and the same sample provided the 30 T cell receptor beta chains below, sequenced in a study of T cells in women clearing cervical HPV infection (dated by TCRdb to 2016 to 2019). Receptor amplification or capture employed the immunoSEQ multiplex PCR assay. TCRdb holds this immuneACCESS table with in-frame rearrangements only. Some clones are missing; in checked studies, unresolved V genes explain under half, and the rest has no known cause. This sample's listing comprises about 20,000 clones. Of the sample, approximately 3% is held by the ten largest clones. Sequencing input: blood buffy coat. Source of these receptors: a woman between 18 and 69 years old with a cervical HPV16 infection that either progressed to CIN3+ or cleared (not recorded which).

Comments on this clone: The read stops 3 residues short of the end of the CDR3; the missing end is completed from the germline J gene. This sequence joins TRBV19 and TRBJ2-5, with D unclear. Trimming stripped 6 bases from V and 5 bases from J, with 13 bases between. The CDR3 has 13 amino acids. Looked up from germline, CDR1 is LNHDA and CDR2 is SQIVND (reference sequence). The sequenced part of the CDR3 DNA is TGTGCCAGTAGCGACATGGCCAGGGAGACC. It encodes CASSDMARET. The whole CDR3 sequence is CASSDMARETQYF.

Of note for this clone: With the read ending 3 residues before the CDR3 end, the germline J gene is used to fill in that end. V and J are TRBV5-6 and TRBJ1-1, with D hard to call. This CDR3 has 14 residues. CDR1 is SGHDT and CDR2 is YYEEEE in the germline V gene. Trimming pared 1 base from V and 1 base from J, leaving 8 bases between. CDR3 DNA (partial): TGTGCCAGCAGCTTGTTGCGGGGGAACACTGAA. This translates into CASSLLRGNTE. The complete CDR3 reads CASSLLRGNTEAFF.

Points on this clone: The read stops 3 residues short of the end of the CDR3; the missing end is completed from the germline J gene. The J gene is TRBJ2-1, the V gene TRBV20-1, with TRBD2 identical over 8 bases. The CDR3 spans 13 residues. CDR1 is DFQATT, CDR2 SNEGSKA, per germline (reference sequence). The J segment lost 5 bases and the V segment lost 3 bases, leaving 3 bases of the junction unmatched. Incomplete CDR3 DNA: TGCAGTGCTAGCGGGGGGGCGAACAATGAG. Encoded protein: CSASGGANNE. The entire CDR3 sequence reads CSASGGANNEQFF.

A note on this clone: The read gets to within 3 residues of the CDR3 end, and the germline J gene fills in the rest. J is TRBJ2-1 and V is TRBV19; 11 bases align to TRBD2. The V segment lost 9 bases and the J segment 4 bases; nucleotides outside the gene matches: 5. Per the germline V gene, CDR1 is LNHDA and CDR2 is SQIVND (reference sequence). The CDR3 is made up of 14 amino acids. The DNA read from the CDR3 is TGTGCCAGCGCGTTAGCGGGGGGGTACAATGAG. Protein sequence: CASALAGGYNE. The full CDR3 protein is CASALAGGYNEQFF.

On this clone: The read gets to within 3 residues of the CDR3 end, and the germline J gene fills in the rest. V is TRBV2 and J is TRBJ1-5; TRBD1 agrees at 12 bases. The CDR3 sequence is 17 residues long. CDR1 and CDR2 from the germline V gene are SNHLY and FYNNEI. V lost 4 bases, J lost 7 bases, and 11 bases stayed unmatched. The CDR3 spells CASSVPEGTGGDQPQHF. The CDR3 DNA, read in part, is TGTGCCAGCAGTGTCCCCGAGGGGACAGGGGGCGACCAGCCC.

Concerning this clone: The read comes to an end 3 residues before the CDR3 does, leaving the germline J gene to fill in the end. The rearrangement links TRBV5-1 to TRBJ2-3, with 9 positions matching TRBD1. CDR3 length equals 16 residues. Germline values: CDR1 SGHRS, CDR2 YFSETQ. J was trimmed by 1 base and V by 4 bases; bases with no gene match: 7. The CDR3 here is CASSRTGGTGTDTQYF. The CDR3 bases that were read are TGCGCCAGCAGCCGTACAGGGGGCACGGGCACAGATACG.

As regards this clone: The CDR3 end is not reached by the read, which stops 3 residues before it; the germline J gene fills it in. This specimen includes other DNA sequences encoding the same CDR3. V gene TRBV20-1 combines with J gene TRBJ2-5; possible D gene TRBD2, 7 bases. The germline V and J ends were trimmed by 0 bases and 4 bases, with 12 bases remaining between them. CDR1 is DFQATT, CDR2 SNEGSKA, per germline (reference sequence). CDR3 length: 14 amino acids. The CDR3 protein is CSARDRRGGETQYF. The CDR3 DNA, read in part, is TGCAGTGCTAGAGATCGGAGGGGGGGAGAGACC.

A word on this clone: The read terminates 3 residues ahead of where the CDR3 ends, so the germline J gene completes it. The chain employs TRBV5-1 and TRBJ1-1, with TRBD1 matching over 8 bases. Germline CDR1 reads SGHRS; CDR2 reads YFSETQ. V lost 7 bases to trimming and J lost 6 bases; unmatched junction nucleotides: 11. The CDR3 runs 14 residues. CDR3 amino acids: CASWPGGAVAEAFF. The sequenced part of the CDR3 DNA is TGCGCCAGCTGGCCAGGGGGCGCGGTTGCTGAA. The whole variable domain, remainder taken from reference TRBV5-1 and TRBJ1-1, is KAGVTQTPRYLIKTRGQQVTLSCSPISGHRSVSWYQQTPGQGLQFLFEYFSETQRNKGNFPGRFSGRQFSNSRSEMNVSTLELGDSALYLCASWPGGAVAEAFFGQGTRLTVV.

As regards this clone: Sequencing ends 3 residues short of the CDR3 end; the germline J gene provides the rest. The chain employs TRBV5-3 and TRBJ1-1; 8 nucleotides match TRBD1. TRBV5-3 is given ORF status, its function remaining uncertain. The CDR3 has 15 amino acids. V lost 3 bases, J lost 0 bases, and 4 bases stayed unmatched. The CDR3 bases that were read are TGTGCCAGAAGCTCCGTGGACAGGGTGAACACTGAA. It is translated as CARSSVDRVNTE. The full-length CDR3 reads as CARSSVDRVNTEAFF.

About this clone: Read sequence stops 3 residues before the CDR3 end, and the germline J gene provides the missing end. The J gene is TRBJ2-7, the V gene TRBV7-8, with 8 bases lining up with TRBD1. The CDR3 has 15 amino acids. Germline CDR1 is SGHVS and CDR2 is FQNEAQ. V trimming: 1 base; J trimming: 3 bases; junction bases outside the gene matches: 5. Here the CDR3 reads CASSLGTGRFYEQYF. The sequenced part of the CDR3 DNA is TGTGCCAGCAGCTTAGGGACAGGGAGATTCTACGAG. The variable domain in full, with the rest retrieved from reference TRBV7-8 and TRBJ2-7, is GAGVSQSPRYKVAKRGQDVALRCDPISGHVSLFWYQQALGQGPEFLTYFQNEAQLDKSGLPSDRFFAERPEGSVSTLKIQRTQQEDSAVYLCASSLGTGRFYEQYFGPGTRLTVT.

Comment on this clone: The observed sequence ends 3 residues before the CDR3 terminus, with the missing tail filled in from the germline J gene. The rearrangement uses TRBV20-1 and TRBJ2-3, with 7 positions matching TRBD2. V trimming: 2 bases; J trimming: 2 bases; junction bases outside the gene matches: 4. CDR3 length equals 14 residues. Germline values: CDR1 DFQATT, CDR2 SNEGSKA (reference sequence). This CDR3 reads CSARYSGITDTQYF. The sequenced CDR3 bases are TGCAGTGCTAGATACAGCGGGATCACAGATACG.

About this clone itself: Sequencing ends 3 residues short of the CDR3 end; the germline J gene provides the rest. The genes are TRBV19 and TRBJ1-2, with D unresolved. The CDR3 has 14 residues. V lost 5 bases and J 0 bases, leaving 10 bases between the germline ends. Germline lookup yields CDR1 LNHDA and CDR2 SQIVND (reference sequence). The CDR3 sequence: CASSEAEPNYGYTF. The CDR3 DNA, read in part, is TGTGCCAGTAGTGAGGCAGAACCTAACTATGGC.

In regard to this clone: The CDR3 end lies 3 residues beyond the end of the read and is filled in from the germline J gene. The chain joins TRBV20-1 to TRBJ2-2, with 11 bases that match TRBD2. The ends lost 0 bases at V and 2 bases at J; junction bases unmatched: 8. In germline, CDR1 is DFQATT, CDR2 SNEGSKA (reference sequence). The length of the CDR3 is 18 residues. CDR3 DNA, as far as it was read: TGCAGTGCTAGAGATGGGGCTAGCGGGGGGCTAAACACCGGGGAG. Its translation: CSARDGASGGLNTGE. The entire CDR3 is CSARDGASGGLNTGELFF.

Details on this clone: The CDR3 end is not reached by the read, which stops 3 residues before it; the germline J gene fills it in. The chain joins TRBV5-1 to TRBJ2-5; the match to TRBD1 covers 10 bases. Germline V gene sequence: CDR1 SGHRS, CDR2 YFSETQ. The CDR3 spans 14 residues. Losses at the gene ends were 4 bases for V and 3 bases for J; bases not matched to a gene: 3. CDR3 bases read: TGCGCCAGCAGCGGGGGGACAGGGGAAGAGACC. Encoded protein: CASSGGTGEET. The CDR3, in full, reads CASSGGTGEETQYF.

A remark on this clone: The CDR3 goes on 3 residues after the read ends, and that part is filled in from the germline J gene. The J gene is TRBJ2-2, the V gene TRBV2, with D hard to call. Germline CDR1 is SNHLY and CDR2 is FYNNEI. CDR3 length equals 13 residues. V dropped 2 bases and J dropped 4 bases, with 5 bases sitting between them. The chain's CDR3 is CASSELFTGELFF. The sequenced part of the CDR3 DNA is TGTGCCAGCAGTGAACTCTTCACCGGGGAG.

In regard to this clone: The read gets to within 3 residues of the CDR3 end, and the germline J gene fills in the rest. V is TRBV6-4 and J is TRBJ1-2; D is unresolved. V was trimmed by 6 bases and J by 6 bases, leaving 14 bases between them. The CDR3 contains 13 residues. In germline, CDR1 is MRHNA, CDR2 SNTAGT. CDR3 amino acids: CASSPREGNGYTF. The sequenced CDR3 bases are TGTGCCAGCAGCCCGCGGGAAGGGAATGGC.

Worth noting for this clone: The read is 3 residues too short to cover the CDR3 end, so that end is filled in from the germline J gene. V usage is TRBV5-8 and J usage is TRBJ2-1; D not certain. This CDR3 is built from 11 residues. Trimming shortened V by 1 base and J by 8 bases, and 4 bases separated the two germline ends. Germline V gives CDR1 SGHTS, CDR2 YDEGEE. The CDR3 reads CASSLRDEQFF. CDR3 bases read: TGTGCCAGCAGCTTGCGCGATGAG.

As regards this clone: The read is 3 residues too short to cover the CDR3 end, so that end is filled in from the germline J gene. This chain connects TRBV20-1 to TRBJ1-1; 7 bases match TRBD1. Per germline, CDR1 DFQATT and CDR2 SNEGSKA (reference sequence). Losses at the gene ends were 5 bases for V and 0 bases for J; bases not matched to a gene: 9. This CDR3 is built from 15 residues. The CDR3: CSALSTGALNTEAFF. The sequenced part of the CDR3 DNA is TGCAGTGCTCTCAGCACAGGGGCTTTGAACACTGAA.

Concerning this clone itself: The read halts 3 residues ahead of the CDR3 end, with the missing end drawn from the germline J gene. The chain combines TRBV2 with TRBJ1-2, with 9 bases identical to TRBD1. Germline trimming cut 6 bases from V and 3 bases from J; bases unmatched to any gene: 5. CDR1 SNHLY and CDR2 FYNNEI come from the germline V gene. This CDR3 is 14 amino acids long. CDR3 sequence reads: CASSMDRGYYGYTF. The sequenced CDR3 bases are TGTGCCAGCAGCATGGACAGGGGATACTATGGC.

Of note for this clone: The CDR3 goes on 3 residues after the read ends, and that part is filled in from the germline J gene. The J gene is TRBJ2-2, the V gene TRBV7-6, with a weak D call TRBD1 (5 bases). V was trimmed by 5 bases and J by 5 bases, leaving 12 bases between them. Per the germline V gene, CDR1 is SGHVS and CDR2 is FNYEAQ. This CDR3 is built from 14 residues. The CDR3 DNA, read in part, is TGTGCCAGCAGCACCGCCCAGGGAACCGGGGAG. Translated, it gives CASSTAQGTGE. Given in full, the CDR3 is CASSTAQGTGELFF.

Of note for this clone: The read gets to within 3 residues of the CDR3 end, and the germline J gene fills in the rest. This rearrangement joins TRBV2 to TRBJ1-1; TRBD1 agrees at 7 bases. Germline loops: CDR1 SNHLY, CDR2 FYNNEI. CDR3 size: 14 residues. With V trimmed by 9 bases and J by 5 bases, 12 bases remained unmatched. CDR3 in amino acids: CASTSTGLGTEAFF. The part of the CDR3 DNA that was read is TGTGCCAGTACCTCGACAGGGTTAGGTACTGAA.

The part of the CDR3 DNA that was read is TGTGCCATTCGACAGCCTCCCTACGAG. Amino acid sequence: CAIRQPPYE. The whole CDR3 protein reads CAIRQPPYEQYF. The rearrangement links TRBV10-3 to TRBJ2-7, with TRBD1 as a possible D gene (5 bases). The DNA ends 3 residues before the CDR3 does, and the rest of the CDR3 is filled in from the germline J gene. In germline, CDR1 is ENHRY, CDR2 SYGVKD. This CDR3 has 12 residues. The V end lost 9 bases, the J end lost 2 bases, and 11 bases lay between the germline ends.

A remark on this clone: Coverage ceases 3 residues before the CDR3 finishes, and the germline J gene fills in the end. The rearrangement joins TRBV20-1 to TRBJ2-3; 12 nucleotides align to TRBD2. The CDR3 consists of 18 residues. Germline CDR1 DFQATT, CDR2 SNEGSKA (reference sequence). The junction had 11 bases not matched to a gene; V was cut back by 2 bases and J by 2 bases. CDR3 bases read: TGCAGTGCTAGACCCCGACTAGCGGGGGTACCTCTCACAGATACG. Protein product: CSARPRLAGVPLTDT. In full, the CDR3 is CSARPRLAGVPLTDTQYF.

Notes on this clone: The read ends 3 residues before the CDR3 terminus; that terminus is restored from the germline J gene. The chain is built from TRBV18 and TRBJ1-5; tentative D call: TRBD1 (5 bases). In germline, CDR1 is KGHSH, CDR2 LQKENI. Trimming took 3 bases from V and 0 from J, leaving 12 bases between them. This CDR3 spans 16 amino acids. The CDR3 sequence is CASSPGRQPSNQPQHF. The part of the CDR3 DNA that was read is TGTGCCAGCTCACCGGGAAGACAGCCTAGCAATCAGCCC.

The CDR3 DNA, read in part, is TGTGCCAGCAGCGAGCGGGGGGGCCGCAATGAG. It translates to CASSERGGRNE. The full-length CDR3 reads as CASSERGGRNEQFF. This rearrangement joins TRBV11-1 to TRBJ2-1; TRBD2 agrees at 10 bases. The read comes to an end 3 residues before the CDR3 does, leaving the germline J gene to fill in the end. The CDR3 contains 14 residues. The V gene's germline CDR1 is SGHAT and CDR2 FQDESV (reference sequence). The V segment lost 5 bases and the J segment 6 bases; nucleotides outside the gene matches: 4.

The CDR3 protein is CAWSEGVGSTEAFF. CDR3 bases read: TGTGCCTGGAGCGAGGGGGTCGGGAGCACTGAA. The V gene is TRBV30, the J gene TRBJ1-1; tentatively, D is TRBD1 (6 bases). The read terminates 3 residues ahead of where the CDR3 ends, so the germline J gene completes it. This CDR3 is 14 amino acids long. The germline V gene encodes CDR1 GTSNPN and CDR2 SVGIG (reference sequence). V lost 3 bases, J lost 4 bases, and 15 bases lay in between.

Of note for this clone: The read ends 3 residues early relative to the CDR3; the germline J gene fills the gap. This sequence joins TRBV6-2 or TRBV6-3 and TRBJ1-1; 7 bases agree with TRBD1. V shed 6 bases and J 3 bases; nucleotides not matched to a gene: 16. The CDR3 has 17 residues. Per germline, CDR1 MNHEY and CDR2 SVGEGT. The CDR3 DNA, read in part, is TGTGCCAGCAGCAGTTTCCAAAAGGGGGCCGGGGACACTGAA. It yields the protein CASSSFQKGAGDTE. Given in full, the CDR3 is CASSSFQKGAGDTEAFF.

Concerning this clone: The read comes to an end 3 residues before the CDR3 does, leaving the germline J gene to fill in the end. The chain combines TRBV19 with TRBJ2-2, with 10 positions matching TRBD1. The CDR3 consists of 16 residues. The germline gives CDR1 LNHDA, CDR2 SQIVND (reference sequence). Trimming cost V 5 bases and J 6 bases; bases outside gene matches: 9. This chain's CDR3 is CASSPTLGQGSGELFF. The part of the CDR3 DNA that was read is TGTGCCAGTAGTCCCACGTTGGGACAGGGGTCCGGGGAG.

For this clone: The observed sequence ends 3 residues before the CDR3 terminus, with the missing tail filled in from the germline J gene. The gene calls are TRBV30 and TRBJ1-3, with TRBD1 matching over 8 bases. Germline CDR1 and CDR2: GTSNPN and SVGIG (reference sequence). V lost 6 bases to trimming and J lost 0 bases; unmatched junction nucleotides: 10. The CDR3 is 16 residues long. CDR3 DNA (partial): TGTGCCTGCAACCCGGGACAGGCTTTCTCTGGAAACACC. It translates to CACNPGQAFSGNT. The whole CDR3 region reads CACNPGQAFSGNTIYF.

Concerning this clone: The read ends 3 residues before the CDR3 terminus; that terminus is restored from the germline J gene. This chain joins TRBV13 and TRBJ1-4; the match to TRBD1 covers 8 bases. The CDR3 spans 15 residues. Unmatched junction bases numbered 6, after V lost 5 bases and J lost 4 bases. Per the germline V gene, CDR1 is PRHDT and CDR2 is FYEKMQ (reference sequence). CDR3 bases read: TGTGCCAGCAGCGGAGGACAGGGAATTAATGAAAAA. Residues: CASSGGQGINEK. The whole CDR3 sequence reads CASSGGQGINEKLFF.